This entry lists 22 T cell receptor beta chains sequenced from one sample in a study of CD8+ T cells in alopecia areata. After isolation, RNA underwent reverse transcription to generate cDNA as the sequencing template. Data came from immunoSEQ multiplex PCR; TCRdb stores just in-frame clones and leaves some out. The table has some 120,000 clones, 40% to 55% seen once. Input material: NKG2D-low CD8+ T cells sorted from blood. Receptors were obtained from a human donor with alopecia areata.

The chain couples TRBV29-1 to TRBJ2-7, with D hard to call. V was cut by 4 bases and J by 4 bases, with 11 bases left in between. The CDR3 totals 12 residues. Germline assignment: CDR1 SQVTM and CDR2 ANQGSEA. The CDR3 DNA sequence: TGCAGCGTTGGAAAATACCCTTACGAGCAGTACTTC. It specifies CSVGKYPYEQYF.

The chain uses TRBV28 and TRBJ2-5, with D maybe TRBD2 (6 bases). Germline-derived CDR1 and CDR2 are MDHEN and SYDVKM. This CDR3 contains 14 residues. V lost 5 bases and J 5 bases, leaving 15 bases between the germline ends. The CDR3 loop reads CASSLRTGLETQYF. The CDR3 DNA sequence: TGTGCCAGCAGTCTTCGTACGGGACTCGAGACCCAGTACTTC. The full variable domain, rest sourced from reference TRBV28 and TRBJ2-5, is DVKVTQSSRYLVKRTGEKVFLECVQDMDHENMFWYRQDPGLGLRLIYFSYDVKMKEKGDIPEGYSVSREKKERFSLILESASTNQTSMYLCASSLRTGLETQYFGPGTRLLVL.

The J gene is TRBJ2-3, the V gene TRBV29-1; D unclear. Trimming stripped 0 bases from V and 2 bases from J, with 15 bases between. The CDR3 is 16 amino acids. CDR1 is SQVTM and CDR2 is ANQGSEA in the germline V gene. CDR3 coding DNA: TGCAGCGTTGAAGATTCAGGCCTAGGAGTCACAGATACGCAGTATTTT. Protein sequence: CSVEDSGLGVTDTQYF.

This rearrangement joins TRBV29-1 to TRBJ1-2, with D perhaps TRBD1 (5 bases). The V gene lost 4 bases and the J gene lost 6 bases, with 15 bases spanning the gap. CDR3 length equals 13 residues. Germline V gives CDR1 SQVTM, CDR2 ANQGSEA. In DNA, the CDR3 is TGCAGCGTTGGGGTTGTGGGGGATAATGGCTACACCTTC. This sequence encodes CSVGVVGDNGYTF.

The V gene is TRBV20-1, the J gene TRBJ2-5; TRBD2 is a possible D gene (5 bases). V was shortened by 7 bases and J by 5 bases, with 8 bases between the two germline ends. CDR1 and CDR2 from the germline V gene are DFQATT and SNEGSKA (reference sequence). CDR3 length: 10 amino acids. The CDR3 nucleotides are TGCAGTGTGGAGGCGGAGACCCAGTACTTC. Translation: CSVEAETQYF.

The chain uses TRBV7-3 and TRBJ2-5; D gene ambiguous. Germline CDR1 reads SGHTA; CDR2 reads FQGTGA. V lost 4 bases to trimming and J lost 5 bases, with 8 bases between them. This CDR3 region has 12 residues. CDR3 in DNA: TGTGCCAGCAGCTCATTCTGGGAGACCCAGTACTTC. Protein: CASSSFWETQYF. Full variable domain (outside the CDR3, taken from reference TRBV7-3 and TRBJ2-5): GAGVSQTPSNKVTEKGKYVELRCDPISGHTALYWYRQSLGQGPEFLIYFQGTGAADDSGLPNDRFFAVRPEGSVSTLKIQRTERGDSAVYLCASSSFWETQYFGPGTRLLVL.

The V and J genes are TRBV19 and TRBJ1-6; D might be TRBD1 (5 bases). Trimming took off 5 bases at V and 9 bases at J, with 17 bases between the two ends. Germline lookup yields CDR1 LNHDA and CDR2 SQIVND (reference sequence). This CDR3 comprises 15 residues. The CDR3 region has the DNA TGTGCCAGTAGTTTGGGGGAGGAGGTGAGTTCACCCCTCCACTTT. Translating it yields CASSLGEEVSSPLHF.

This clone has a handful of counts. The rearrangement uses TRBV6-4 and TRBJ2-2, with 9 bases matching TRBD1. Germline V gives CDR1 MRHNA, CDR2 SNTAGT. The V segment lost 2 bases and the J segment 7 bases; nucleotides outside the gene matches: 8. CDR3 length: 16 residues. The CDR3 DNA is TGTGCCAGCAGTGACGATGGACAGGGGTCCAGCGGGGAGCTGTTTTTT. Its translation: CASSDDGQGSSGELFF.

The gene calls are TRBV11-3 and TRBJ2-1; D uncertain. Germline values: CDR1 SGHNT, CDR2 YENEEA. V was cut by 5 bases and J by 5 bases, with 13 bases left in between. The CDR3 spans 14 residues. CDR3 DNA sequence: TGTGCCAGCAGCCGGACCGCCGGCGACAATGAGCAGTTCTTC. It is translated as CASSRTAGDNEQFF.

The chain employs TRBV29-1 and TRBJ2-7; 9 bases match TRBD1. The germline CDR1 and CDR2 sequences are SQVTM and ANQGSEA. This CDR3 is 12 amino acids long. J lost 5 bases, V lost 7 bases, and 6 bases had no gene match. DNA for the CDR3: TGCAGCGCCGGGACAGGGTCCCACGAGCAGTACTTC. Protein product: CSAGTGSHEQYF.

The chain carries TRBV29-1 and TRBJ2-7; D is unclear. The CDR3 loop spans 13 amino acids. With 7 bases removed from V and 2 bases from J, the gap between germline ends came to 15 bases. CDR1 and CDR2 (germline): SQVTM, ANQGSEA. The CDR3 reads CSAFRTDTYEQYF. In DNA, the CDR3 is TGCAGCGCCTTCCGGACGGATACCTACGAGCAGTACTTC.

This sequence joins TRBV7-2 and TRBJ2-3; 8 bases are a match to TRBD2. Germline-derived CDR1 and CDR2 are SGHTA and FQGNSA. CDR3 size: 16 residues. V was pared by 5 bases and J by 1 base, with 8 bases of the junction left unmatched. CDR3 protein: CASSHSGDGGTDTQYF. CDR3 in DNA: TGTGCCAGCAGCCATAGCGGGGACGGGGGCACAGATACGCAGTATTTT.

There are a few counts of this clone. The chain is built from TRBV7-8 and TRBJ2-6; D is perhaps TRBD1 (6 bases). Trimming removed 5 bases from V and 4 bases from J, with 18 bases in between. CDR3 length: 17 amino acids. Germline V gene lookup returns CDR1 SGHVS and CDR2 FQNEAQ. Here the CDR3 DNA reads TGTGCCAGCAGCGCCCAAGGGGACACGGCCGGGGCCAACGTCCTGACTTTC. This translates into CASSAQGDTAGANVLTF.

A few counts support this clone. The chain carries TRBV5-6 and TRBJ2-7, with TRBD1 identical over 8 bases. Losses at the gene ends were 3 bases for V and 3 bases for J; bases not matched to a gene: 2. The CDR3 is 13 amino acids. Germline assignment: CDR1 SGHDT and CDR2 YYEEEE. The CDR3 DNA sequence: TGTGCCAGCAGCTCCGGGACAGGCTACGAGCAGTACTTC. It translates to CASSSGTGYEQYF. The full variable domain, in which reference TRBV5-6 and TRBJ2-7 provide the parts outside the CDR3, is DAGVTQSPTHLIKTRGQQVTLRCSPKSGHDTVSWYQQALGQGPQFIFQYYEEEERQRGNFPDRFSGHQFPNYSSELNVNALLLGDSALYLCASSSGTGYEQYFGPGTRLTVT.

The chain combines TRBV27 with TRBJ2-7; D might be TRBD1 or TRBD2, each matching 5 bases. This CDR3 contains 15 residues. Trimming cost V 7 bases and J 3 bases, with 19 bases left between them. Per germline, CDR1 MNHEY and CDR2 SMNVEV (reference sequence). The CDR3 DNA reads as TGTGCCAGCACTGCCGCCGGGACGGAATACTACGAGCAGTACTTC. It yields the protein CASTAAGTEYYEQYF.

This clone was observed a handful of times. The chain recombines TRBV9 with TRBJ2-5; possible D gene TRBD2, 6 bases. The CDR3 loop spans 15 amino acids. CDR1 is SGDLS, CDR2 YYNGEE, per germline. The germline V and J ends were trimmed by 4 bases and 5 bases, with 18 bases remaining between them. CDR3 in DNA: TGTGCCAGCAGCCCGGGTAAGGCTAGCGCGGAGACCCAGTACTTC. It yields the protein CASSPGKASAETQYF. The full variable domain, in which reference TRBV9 and TRBJ2-5 provide the parts outside the CDR3, is DSGVTQTPKHLITATGQRVTLRCSPRSGDLSVYWYQQSLDQGLQFLIQYYNGEERAKGNILERFSAQQFPDLHSELNLSSLELGDSALYFCASSPGKASAETQYFGPGTRLLVL.

V usage is TRBV9 and J usage is TRBJ2-1, with 11 bases lining up with TRBD2. The CDR3 sequence is 15 residues long. The V and J ends lost 1 base and 6 bases, in that order; junction bases with no gene match: 3. Germline CDR1 reads SGDLS; CDR2 reads YYNGEE. In DNA, the CDR3 is TGTGCCAGCAGCGTACTAGCGGGGGGTCCCAATGAGCAGTTCTTC. This encodes CASSVLAGGPNEQFF.

This clone has a handful of counts. J is TRBJ2-7 and V is TRBV11-2; D gene ambiguous. The CDR3 spans 11 residues. The V gene lost 3 bases and the J gene lost 7 bases, with 7 bases spanning the gap. The V gene's germline CDR1 is SGHAT and CDR2 FQNNGV. The CDR3 DNA is TGTGCCAGCAGCTTTACCGAGGAGCAGTACTTC. Amino acids: CASSFTEEQYF.

This chain joins TRBV20-1 and TRBJ2-1; D unclear. V was clipped by 3 bases and J by 8 bases, with 8 bases between them. CDR3 size: 11 residues. Germline values: CDR1 DFQATT, CDR2 SNEGSKA (reference sequence). The CDR3 region has the DNA TGCAGTGCTAGCGGCGGCTATGAGCAGTTCTTC. This codes for CSASGGYEQFF.

There are a few counts of this clone. This chain joins TRBV29-1 and TRBJ2-2; the D is unclear. The CDR3 covers 14 residues. Germline V gives CDR1 SQVTM, CDR2 ANQGSEA. V was pared by 4 bases and J by 2 bases, with 11 bases between. The CDR3 loop is CSVGGAANTGELFF. For the CDR3, the DNA is TGCAGCGTTGGGGGTGCGGCTAACACCGGGGAGCTGTTTTTT.

This clone came up a few times. The chain links TRBV23-1 to TRBJ2-3; TRBD2 might be the D (6 bases). TRBV23-1 is sorted into the ORF group, with uncertain function. V was trimmed by 7 bases and J by 1 base, leaving 9 bases between them. The CDR3 is 13 amino acids. CDR3 in amino acids: CASIGGGTDTQYF. For the CDR3, the DNA is TGCGCCAGCATCGGAGGGGGCACAGATACGCAGTATTTT.

This clone appeared once. The V and J genes are TRBV29-1 and TRBJ2-5; D possibly matches TRBD1 or TRBD2 (5 bases each). This CDR3 has 13 residues. From germline, CDR1 is SQVTM and CDR2 ANQGSEA. V was pared by 8 bases and J by 2 bases, with 15 bases between. DNA for the CDR3: TGCAGCTGCTGGGACGTTCTGCAAGAGACCCAGTACTTC. It yields the protein CSCWDVLQETQYF.